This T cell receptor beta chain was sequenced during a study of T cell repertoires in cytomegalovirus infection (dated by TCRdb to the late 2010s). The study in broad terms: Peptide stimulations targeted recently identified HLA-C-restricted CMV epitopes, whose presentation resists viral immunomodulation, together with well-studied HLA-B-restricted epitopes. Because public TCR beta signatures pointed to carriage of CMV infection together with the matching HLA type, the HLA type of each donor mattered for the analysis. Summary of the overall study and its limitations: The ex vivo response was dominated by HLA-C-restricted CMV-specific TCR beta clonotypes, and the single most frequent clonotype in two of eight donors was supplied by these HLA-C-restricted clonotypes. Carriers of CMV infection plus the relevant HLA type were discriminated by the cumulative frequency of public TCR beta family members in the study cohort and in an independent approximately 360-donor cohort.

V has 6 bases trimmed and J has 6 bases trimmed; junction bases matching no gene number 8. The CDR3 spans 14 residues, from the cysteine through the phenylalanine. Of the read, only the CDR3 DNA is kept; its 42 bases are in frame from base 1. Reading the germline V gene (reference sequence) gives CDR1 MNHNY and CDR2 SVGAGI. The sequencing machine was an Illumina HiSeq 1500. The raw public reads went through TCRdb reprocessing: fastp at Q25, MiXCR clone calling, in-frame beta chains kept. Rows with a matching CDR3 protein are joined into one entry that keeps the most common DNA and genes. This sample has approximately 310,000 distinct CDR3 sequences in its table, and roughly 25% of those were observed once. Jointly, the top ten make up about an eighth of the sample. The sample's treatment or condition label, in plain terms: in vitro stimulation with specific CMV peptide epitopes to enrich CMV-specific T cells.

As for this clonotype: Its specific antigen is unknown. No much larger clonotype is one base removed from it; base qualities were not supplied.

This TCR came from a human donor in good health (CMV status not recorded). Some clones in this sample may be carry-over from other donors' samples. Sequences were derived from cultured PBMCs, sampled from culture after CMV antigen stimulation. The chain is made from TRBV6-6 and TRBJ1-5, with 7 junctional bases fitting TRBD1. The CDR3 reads CASREDRDSQPQHF. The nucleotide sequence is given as TGTGCCAGCAGGGAAGACAGGGATAGTCAGCCCCAGCATTTT.